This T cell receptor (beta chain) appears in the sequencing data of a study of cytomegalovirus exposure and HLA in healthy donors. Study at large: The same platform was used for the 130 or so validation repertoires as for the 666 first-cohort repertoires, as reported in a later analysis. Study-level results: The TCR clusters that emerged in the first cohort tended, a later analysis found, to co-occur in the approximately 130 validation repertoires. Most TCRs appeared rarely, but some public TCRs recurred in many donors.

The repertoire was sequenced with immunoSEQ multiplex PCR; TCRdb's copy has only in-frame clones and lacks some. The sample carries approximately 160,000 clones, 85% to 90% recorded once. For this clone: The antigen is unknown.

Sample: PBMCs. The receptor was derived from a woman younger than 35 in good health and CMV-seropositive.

The CDR3 nucleotides are TGCAGCTCATCACAAACAGGGACCAATCTCTACAATGAGCAGTTCTTC. This codes for CSSSQTGTNLYNEQFF. The J gene is TRBJ2-1, the V gene TRBV29-1, with D perhaps TRBD1 (6 bases). Per the germline V gene, CDR1 is SQVTM and CDR2 is ANQGSEA. This CDR3 has 16 amino acids. V gave up 8 bases and J gave up 3 bases, with 23 bases separating them.